This T cell receptor (beta chain) was captured by sequencing in a study of siplizumab effects on memory and regulatory T cells. This CDR3 has 15 residues. Between the trimmed V and J ends, which lost 3 bases and 0 bases, there was a span of 11 bases. Germline V CDR1 and CDR2: LNHDA, SQIVND (reference sequence). This clone occurred once. TCRdb's copy holds only in-frame clones and misses some; the assay was immunoSEQ multiplex PCR. The data show some 100,000 clones, about 91% seen once. Material: Tregs sorted from blood. This receptor was identified in a human donor in good health. The V call is TRBV19, the J call TRBJ1-2; D unclear. The CDR3 loop is CASSITQSANYGYTF. CDR3 sequence (DNA): TGTGCCAGTAGTATCACACAGAGCGCTAACTATGGCTACACCTTC.